This passage covers 23 T cell receptor beta chains from one sample sequenced in a study of shared T cell receptors in the human thymus (dated by TCRdb to the early 2020s). Libraries were constructed by the immunoSEQ multiplex PCR assay. Drawn from immuneACCESS, this table holds only the in-frame rearrangements with V and J called that TCRdb kept. Clones are partly lost; checked studies trace under half to an unresolved V gene and leave the rest unexplained. Across this sample there are 720,000 or so clones, with 70% to 90% seen only once. The top ten hold roughly 0.01% of the sample. The sample also formed part of further work on human thymus T cells.

Sequencing input: thymocytes. All receptors derive from a girl under three years old with a congenital heart defect. Donor details come from another sample of the same person, matched by shared clones.

This sequence joins TRBV6-1 and TRBJ1-1; the match to TRBD1 covers 7 bases. The CDR3 sequence is 17 residues long. The germline CDR1 and CDR2 sequences are MNHNS and SASEGT. The V and J ends lost 2 bases and 3 bases, in that order; junction bases with no gene match: 12. The CDR3 coding sequence is TGTGCCAGCAGTGAAACCCTTACAGGGGCGGTTGACACTGAAGCTTTCTTT. Translating gives CASSETLTGAVDTEAFF.

The count of this clone is one. The rearrangement uses TRBV6-1 and TRBJ1-2; D might be TRBD1 (5 bases). CDR1 and CDR2 from the germline V gene are MNHNS and SASEGT. The CDR3 extends over 16 amino acids. Trimming stripped 0 bases from V and 4 bases from J, with 15 bases between. The CDR3 reads CASSEARGNASYGYTF. The DNA of the CDR3 is TGTGCCAGCAGTGAAGCAAGGGGCAATGCTAGCTATGGCTACACCTTC.

The rearrangement links TRBV10-3 to TRBJ1-2; 9 bases fit TRBD1. Per germline, CDR1 ENHRY and CDR2 SYGVKD. Germline trimming cut 6 bases from V and 1 base from J; bases unmatched to any gene: 15. This CDR3 has 18 residues. As DNA, the CDR3 is TGTGCCATCAGGGGAACGGGACAGGGTGCGAGAGTTAACTATGGCTACACCTTC. It specifies CAIRGTGQGARVNYGYTF.

The chain carries TRBV5-6 and TRBJ1-2; no definite D call. Germline lookup yields CDR1 SGHDT and CDR2 YYEEEE. The germline V and J ends were trimmed by 0 bases and 0 bases, with 15 bases remaining between them. The CDR3 sequence is 17 residues long. This CDR3 reads CASSLVTVTAANYGYTF. The CDR3 DNA reads TGTGCCAGCAGCTTGGTGACCGTAACAGCGGCTAACTATGGCTACACCTTC.

The V and J genes are TRBV27 and TRBJ1-2, with D possibly being TRBD1 (6 bases). Germline V gene lookup returns CDR1 MNHEY and CDR2 SMNVEV (reference sequence). Trimming took off 6 bases at V and 7 bases at J, with 30 bases between the two ends. The CDR3 sequence is 18 residues long. The CDR3 DNA follows: TGTGCCAGCAGCGGGGCCGAGCCGACAGGACTCCTCACCTCTGGCTACACCTTC. Encoded protein: CASSGAEPTGLLTSGYTF.

A word on this clone: In the same sample, other DNA sequences code for this CDR3. CDR3 sequence: CASSQLLGGQVGEETQYF. The DNA for the CDR3 is TGCGCCAGCAGCCAACTCCTTGGGGGACAGGTGGGAGAGGAGACCCAGTACTTC. The chain has TRBV4-3 and TRBJ2-5, with TRBD1 matching over 8 bases. The CDR3 extends over 18 amino acids. V gave up 2 bases and J gave up 5 bases; unmatched junction bases: 16. Germline lookup yields CDR1 LGHNA and CDR2 YSLEER.

On this clone: The same CDR3 also results from other DNA sequences found in this sample. The J gene is TRBJ1-6, the V gene TRBV18; a weak D match, TRBD1 (5 bases). Germline CDR1 is KGHSH and CDR2 is LQKENI. CDR3 length: 13 residues. Between the trimmed V and J ends, which lost 3 bases and 13 bases, there was a span of 13 bases. The CDR3 reads CASSPGLSSPLHF. The CDR3 DNA reads TGTGCCAGCTCACCGGGGCTGAGTTCCCCCCTCCACTTT.

This chain connects TRBV5-1 to TRBJ1-1; D is undetermined. V was trimmed by 5 bases and J by 0 bases, leaving 8 bases between them. This CDR3 region has 13 residues. The germline CDR1 and CDR2 sequences are SGHRS and YFSETQ. The CDR3 spells CASSSYVNTEAFF. The DNA for the CDR3 is TGCGCCAGCAGTTCCTACGTGAACACTGAAGCTTTCTTT.

The rearrangement links TRBV7-8 to TRBJ2-3; the D is unclear. The germline CDR1 and CDR2 sequences are SGHVS and FQNEAQ. This CDR3 is 16 amino acids long. Trimming left V 1 base short and J 1 base short, with 12 bases between. CDR3 protein: CASSLDRGSCTDTQYF. DNA of the CDR3: TGTGCCAGCAGCTTAGACCGCGGATCCTGCACAGATACGCAGTATTTT. Full variable domain (missing parts from reference TRBV7-8 and TRBJ2-3): GAGVSQSPRYKVAKRGQDVALRCDPISGHVSLFWYQQALGQGPEFLTYFQNEAQLDKSGLPSDRFFAERPEGSVSTLKIQRTQQEDSAVYLCASSLDRGSCTDTQYFGPGTRLTVL.

The rearrangement joins TRBV7-9 to TRBJ2-7; the match to TRBD1 covers 7 bases. The CDR3 extends over 15 amino acids. The germline V gene encodes CDR1 SEHNR and CDR2 FQNEAQ (reference sequence). With 6 bases clipped from V and 0 bases from J, the junction kept 8 bases outside the gene matches. The CDR3 DNA sequence: TGTGCCAGCAGTCACAGGGGCCCCAGCTCCTACGAGCAGTACTTC. It is translated as CASSHRGPSSYEQYF.

The chain has TRBV10-2 and TRBJ2-1; possible D gene TRBD2, 6 bases. The CDR3 has 14 residues. Germline lookup yields CDR1 WSHSY and CDR2 SAAADI. Trimming took 8 bases from V and 2 from J, leaving 13 bases between them. CDR3 residues: CASRGGVAYNEQFF. Here the CDR3 DNA reads TGCGCCAGCCGGGGCGGGGTGGCCTACAATGAGCAGTTCTTC.

The chain employs TRBV5-4 and TRBJ1-2; the match to TRBD1 covers 7 bases. The J segment lost 9 bases and the V segment lost 3 bases, leaving 17 bases of the junction unmatched. Germline values: CDR1 SGHNT, CDR2 YYREEE (reference sequence). The CDR3 consists of 16 residues. The CDR3 DNA follows: TGTGCCAGCAGCTCCGAACACGACAGGGATATGTGTCGCTACACCTTC. It is translated as CASSSEHDRDMCRYTF.

The CDR3 reads CATSMIKSPDGNEQFF. CDR3 DNA: TGTGCCACCAGCATGATTAAAAGCCCCGACGGGAATGAGCAGTTCTTC. This chain connects TRBV15 to TRBJ2-1, with no clear D. The CDR3 is made up of 16 amino acids. The ends were cut back, 4 bases at V and 7 bases at J, with 20 bases in the middle. CDR1 is LNHNV and CDR2 is YYDKDF in the germline V gene (reference sequence).

The genes are TRBV27 and TRBJ2-7; 7 bases fit TRBD1. The junction had 7 bases not matched to a gene; V was cut back by 3 bases and J by 2 bases. The CDR3 is made up of 15 amino acids. Germline lookup yields CDR1 MNHEY and CDR2 SMNVEV (reference sequence). The DNA for the CDR3 is TGTGCCAGCAGTTTTAGGACAGGAGCTGCCTACGAGCAGTACTTC. It specifies CASSFRTGAAYEQYF.

The chain carries TRBV11-1 and TRBJ2-7; the D is unclear. Germline V lookup: CDR1 SGHAT, CDR2 FQDESV (reference sequence). Trimming took off 6 bases at V and 9 bases at J, with 9 bases between the two ends. CDR3 size: 10 residues. The CDR3 loop reads CASRDQVQYF. CDR3 DNA sequence: TGTGCCAGCAGGGATCAGGTGCAGTACTTC. Looking up the rest from reference TRBV11-1 and TRBJ2-7 gives the full variable domain: EAEVAQSPRYKITEKSQAVAFWCDPISGHATLYWYRQILGQGPELLVQFQDESVVDDSQLPKDRFSAERLKGVDSTLKIQPAELGDSAMYLCASRDQVQYFGPGTRLTVT.

The rearrangement uses TRBV7-9 and TRBJ1-2; D is unresolved. CDR3 length: 13 residues. V lost 3 bases and J 0 bases, leaving 5 bases between the germline ends. Germline values: CDR1 SEHNR, CDR2 FQNEAQ (reference sequence). CDR3 loop: CASSLPANYGYTF. The CDR3, as DNA: TGTGCCAGCAGCTTGCCAGCTAACTATGGCTACACCTTC.

This clone occurred once. The J gene is TRBJ2-1, the V gene TRBV2, with TRBD1 identical over 8 bases. Germline V lookup: CDR1 SNHLY, CDR2 FYNNEI. Trimming removed 6 bases from V and 2 bases from J; junction bases left unmatched: 9. This CDR3 comprises 16 residues. The CDR3 protein is CASRSDRGFTYNEQFF. The CDR3 bases are TGTGCCAGCAGGTCCGACAGGGGATTTACCTACAATGAGCAGTTCTTC.

This chain's CDR3 is CASSESVGRGGLNEQFF. Here the CDR3 DNA reads TGCGCCAGCAGTGAGTCGGTCGGGCGGGGGGGCCTCAATGAGCAGTTCTTC. The chain combines TRBV10-1 with TRBJ2-1, with 9 bases that match TRBD2. The J segment lost 6 bases and the V segment lost 0 bases, leaving 9 bases of the junction unmatched. Germline lookup yields CDR1 WNHNN and CDR2 SYGVQD (reference sequence). This CDR3 contains 17 residues.

The chain employs TRBV2 and TRBJ2-1; 7 bases are shared with TRBD2. J was trimmed by 4 bases and V by 4 bases; bases with no gene match: 10. The CDR3 consists of 16 residues. Germline CDR1 reads SNHLY; CDR2 reads FYNNEI. The CDR3 protein is CASSVKGGGPYNEQFF. The CDR3 DNA sequence: TGTGCCAGCAGTGTTAAGGGCGGGGGACCATACAATGAGCAGTTCTTC. The entire variable domain, with the rest obtained from reference TRBV2 and TRBJ2-1, is as follows: EPEVTQTPSHQVTQMGQEVILRCVPISNHLYFYWYRQILGQKVEFLVSFYNNEISEKSEIFDDQFSVERPDGSNFTLKIRSTKLEDSAMYFCASSVKGGGPYNEQFFGPGTRLTVL.

The V gene is TRBV6-5, the J gene TRBJ2-3; D perhaps matches TRBD1 (6 bases). Trimming removed 4 bases at V and 2 bases at J, with 16 bases between. Per the germline V gene, CDR1 is MNHEY and CDR2 is SVGAGI. The CDR3 is made up of 16 amino acids. CDR3 region: CASSSPLGQNTDTQYF. In DNA, the CDR3 is TGTGCCAGCAGTTCCCCCCTCGGACAGAACACAGATACGCAGTATTTT.

The sample holds a few counts of this clone. This chain joins TRBV5-6 and TRBJ1-3; no reliable D call. Germline assignment: CDR1 SGHDT and CDR2 YYEEEE. The CDR3 length is 14 residues. V lost 3 bases to trimming and J lost 1 base, with 8 bases between them. DNA for the CDR3: TGTGCCAGCAGCTCCCCGAGTTCTGGAAACACCATATATTTT. Its protein is CASSSPSSGNTIYF. Using reference TRBV5-6 and TRBJ1-3 for the parts outside the CDR3, the full variable domain is DAGVTQSPTHLIKTRGQQVTLRCSPKSGHDTVSWYQQALGQGPQFIFQYYEEEERQRGNFPDRFSGHQFPNYSSELNVNALLLGDSALYLCASSSPSSGNTIYFGEGSWLTVV.

This clone was observed once. The chain carries TRBV18 and TRBJ1-5; 8 bases match TRBD1. J lost 5 bases, V lost 2 bases, and 14 bases had no gene match. In germline, CDR1 is KGHSH, CDR2 LQKENI. This CDR3 spans 18 amino acids. Written as DNA, the CDR3 is TGTGCCAGCTCACCAGGGGGGACAGGAGCCCATCTAGATCAGCCCCAGCATTTT. This gives the protein CASSPGGTGAHLDQPQHF.

The J gene is TRBJ1-6, the V gene TRBV2; 10 nucleotides line up with TRBD1. The CDR3 is made up of 19 amino acids. CDR1 is SNHLY, CDR2 FYNNEI, per germline. V lost 4 bases and J lost 10; bases outside the gene matches: 19. DNA of the CDR3: TGTGCCAGCAGTGGACATGACAGGGGGCATGGGGGATTCAGGTCACCCCTCCACTTT. Its protein is CASSGHDRGHGGFRSPLHF.